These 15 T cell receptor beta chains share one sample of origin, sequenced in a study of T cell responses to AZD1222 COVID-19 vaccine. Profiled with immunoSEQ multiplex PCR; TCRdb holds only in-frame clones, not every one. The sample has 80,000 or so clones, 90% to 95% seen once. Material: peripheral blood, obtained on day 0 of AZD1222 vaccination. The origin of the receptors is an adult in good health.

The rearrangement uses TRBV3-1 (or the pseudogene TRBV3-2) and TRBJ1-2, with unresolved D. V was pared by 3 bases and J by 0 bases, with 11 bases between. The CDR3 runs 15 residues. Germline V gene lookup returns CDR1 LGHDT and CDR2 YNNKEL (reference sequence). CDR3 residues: CASSHRHSTNYGYTF. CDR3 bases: TGTGCCAGCAGCCACCGACACTCTACTAACTATGGCTACACCTTC.

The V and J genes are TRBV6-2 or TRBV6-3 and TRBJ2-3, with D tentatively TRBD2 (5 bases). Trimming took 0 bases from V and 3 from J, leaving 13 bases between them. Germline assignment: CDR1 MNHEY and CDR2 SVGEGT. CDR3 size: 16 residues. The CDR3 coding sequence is TGTGCCAGCAGTTACTCGCTCGGCGGAGGTACAGATACGCAGTATTTT. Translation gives CASSYSLGGGTDTQYF.

Written as DNA, the CDR3 is TGTGCCAGCAGTTTGAGCGGCTATAAGGCCGGTGAGCAGTTCTTC. Amino acid sequence: CASSLSGYKAGEQFF. This rearrangement joins TRBV28 to TRBJ2-1; a possible D gene is TRBD2 (5 bases). The germline V and J ends were trimmed by 3 bases and 9 bases, with 18 bases remaining between them. The CDR3 spans 15 residues. Germline loops: CDR1 MDHEN, CDR2 SYDVKM.

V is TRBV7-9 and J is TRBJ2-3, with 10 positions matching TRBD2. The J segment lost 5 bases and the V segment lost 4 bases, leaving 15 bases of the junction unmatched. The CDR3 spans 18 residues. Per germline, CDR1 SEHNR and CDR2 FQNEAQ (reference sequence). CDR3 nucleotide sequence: TGTGCCAGCAGCTCCCCCCTGGTAGCGGGGGGAAAAGGAGATACGCAGTATTTT. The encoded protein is CASSSPLVAGGKGDTQYF.

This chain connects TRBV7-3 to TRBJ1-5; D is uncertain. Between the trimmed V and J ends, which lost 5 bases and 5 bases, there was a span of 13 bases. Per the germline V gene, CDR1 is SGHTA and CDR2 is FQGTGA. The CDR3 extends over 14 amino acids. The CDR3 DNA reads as TGTGCCAGCAGCGACCAATTGTCCCATCAGCCCCAGCATTTT. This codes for CASSDQLSHQPQHF.

CDR3 DNA sequence: TGTGCCAGTAGTATAGGGGCAAGCACAGATACGCAGTATTTT. Protein sequence: CASSIGASTDTQYF. The chain carries TRBV19 and TRBJ2-3, with D unclear. Trimming shortened V by 1 base and J by 0 bases, and 5 bases separated the two germline ends. The germline V gene has CDR1 LNHDA and CDR2 SQIVND (reference sequence). The CDR3 length is 14 residues.

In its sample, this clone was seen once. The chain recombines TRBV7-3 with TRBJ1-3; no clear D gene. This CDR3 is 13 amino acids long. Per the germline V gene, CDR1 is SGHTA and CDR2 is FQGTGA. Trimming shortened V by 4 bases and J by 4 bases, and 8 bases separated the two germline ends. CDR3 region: CASSSTRGNTIYF. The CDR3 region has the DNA TGTGCCAGCAGCTCGACCCGCGGAAACACCATATATTTT.

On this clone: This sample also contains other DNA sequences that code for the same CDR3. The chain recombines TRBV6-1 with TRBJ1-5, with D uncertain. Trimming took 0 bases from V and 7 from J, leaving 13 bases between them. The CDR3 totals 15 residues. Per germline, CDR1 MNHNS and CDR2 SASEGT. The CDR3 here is CASSEAGGLGQPQHF. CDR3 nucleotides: TGTGCCAGCAGTGAAGCAGGAGGATTAGGGCAGCCCCAGCATTTT.

CDR3 amino acids: CSAGGAFVGEAFF. CDR3 bases: TGCAGCGCTGGCGGCGCGTTTGTCGGGGAAGCTTTCTTT. This chain connects TRBV29-1 to TRBJ1-1, with D uncertain. Trimming removed 7 bases at V and 8 bases at J, with 20 bases between. This CDR3 contains 13 residues. Per the germline V gene, CDR1 is SQVTM and CDR2 is ANQGSEA.

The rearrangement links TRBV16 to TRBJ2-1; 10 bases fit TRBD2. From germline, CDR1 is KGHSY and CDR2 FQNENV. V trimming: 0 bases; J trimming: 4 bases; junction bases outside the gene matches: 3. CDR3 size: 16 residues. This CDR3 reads CASSQSSGGVYNEQFF. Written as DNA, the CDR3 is TGTGCCAGCAGCCAATCGAGCGGGGGGGTATACAATGAGCAGTTCTTC.

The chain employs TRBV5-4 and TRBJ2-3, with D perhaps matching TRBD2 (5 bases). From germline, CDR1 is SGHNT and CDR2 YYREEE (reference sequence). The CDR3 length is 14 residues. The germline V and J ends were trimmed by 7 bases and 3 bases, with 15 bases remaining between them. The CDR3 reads CASGLDYSTDTQYF. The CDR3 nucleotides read TGTGCCAGCGGCCTCGACTACTCGACAGATACGCAGTATTTT.

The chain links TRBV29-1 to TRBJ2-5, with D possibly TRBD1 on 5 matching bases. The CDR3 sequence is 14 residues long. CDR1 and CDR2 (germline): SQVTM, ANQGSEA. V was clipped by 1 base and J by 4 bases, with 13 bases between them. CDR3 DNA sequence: TGCAGCGTTGAAGTGAGGACAACTATAGAGACCCAGTACTTC. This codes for CSVEVRTTIETQYF.

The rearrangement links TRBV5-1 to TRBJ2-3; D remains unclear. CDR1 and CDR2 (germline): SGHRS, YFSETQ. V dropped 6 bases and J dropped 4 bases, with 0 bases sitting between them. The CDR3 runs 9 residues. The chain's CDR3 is CASTDTQYF. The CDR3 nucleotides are TGCGCCAGCACAGATACGCAGTATTTT. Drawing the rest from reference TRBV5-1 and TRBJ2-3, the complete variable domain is KAGVTQTPRYLIKTRGQQVTLSCSPISGHRSVSWYQQTPGQGLQFLFEYFSETQRNKGNFPGRFSGRQFSNSRSEMNVSTLELGDSALYLCASTDTQYFGPGTRLTVL.

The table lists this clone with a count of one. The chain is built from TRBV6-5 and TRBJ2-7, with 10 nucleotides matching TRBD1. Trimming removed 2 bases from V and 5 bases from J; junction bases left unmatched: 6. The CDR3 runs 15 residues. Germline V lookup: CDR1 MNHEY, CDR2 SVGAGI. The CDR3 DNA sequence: TGTGCCAGCAGTTACCCCGGGACAGGGGACCACGAGCAGTACTTC. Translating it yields CASSYPGTGDHEQYF.

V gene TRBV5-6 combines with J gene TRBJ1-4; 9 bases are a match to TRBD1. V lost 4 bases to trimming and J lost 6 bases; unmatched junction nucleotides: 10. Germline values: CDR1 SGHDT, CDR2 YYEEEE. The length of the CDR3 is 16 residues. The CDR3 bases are TGTGCCAGCAGCGTAATACAGGGGGCGGGTCATGAAAAACTGTTTTTT. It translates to CASSVIQGAGHEKLFF.